The present entry profiles one T cell receptor (beta chain) with its context. Its specificity is unknown. This specimen comes from a study of shared clonotypes between healthy human individuals. Study-level results: The expectation was that sequencing depth would affect clonotype sharing among donors. Limited genetic and exposure-history diversity came from having few donors. The study sampled only blood, and tissue repertoires likely differ.

The CDR3 sequence is 14 residues long. Per the germline V gene, CDR1 is MNHNY and CDR2 is SVGAGI (reference sequence). V lost 7 bases and J lost 5, with 15 bases in between. Several immunoSEQ plates received, in even portions, the genomic DNA of each subset. Produced via immunoSEQ multiplex PCR; TCRdb's table is partial and in-frame only. The table includes about 1.4 million clones, around 95% detected once. The V and J genes are TRBV6-6 and TRBJ2-1; possibly TRBD2 for D (6 bases). The clonotype was recovered from a man under 40 in good health. Sequenced input: naive CD4+ T cells sorted from blood. Noted subset: CD45RA+ positively selected. The DNA for the CDR3 is TGTGCCAGCACCAACGGGGACTGGCACAATGAGCAGTTCTTC. Amino acids: CASTNGDWHNEQFF.